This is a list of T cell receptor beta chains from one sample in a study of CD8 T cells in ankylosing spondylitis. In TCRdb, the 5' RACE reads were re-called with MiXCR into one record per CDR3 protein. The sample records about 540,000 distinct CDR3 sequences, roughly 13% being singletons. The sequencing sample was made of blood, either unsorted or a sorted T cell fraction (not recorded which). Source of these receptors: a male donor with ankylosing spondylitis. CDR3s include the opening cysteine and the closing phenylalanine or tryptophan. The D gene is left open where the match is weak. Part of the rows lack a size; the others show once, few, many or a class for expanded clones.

CDR3: CASGSRSSGYTF
DNA: TGTGCTAGTGGTTCCAGAAGCAGTGGCTACACCTTC
J: TRBJ1-2
D: -
V: TRBV12-5
size: -

CDR3: CASRLQGTGYGYTF
DNA: TGTGCCAGCAGACTCCAGGGGACAGGCTATGGCTACACCTTC
J: TRBJ1-2
D: TRBD1
V: TRBV7-2
size: few

CDR3: CASSPGRGTQYF
DNA: TGTGCCAGCAGCCCCGGTCGTGGGACGCAGTATTTT
J: TRBJ2-3
D: -
V: TRBV14
size: few

CDR3: CASERRGRRREAQHF
DNA: TGTGCCAGCGAACGCAGGGGGAGGAGAAGAGAGGCCCAGCATTTT
J: TRBJ1-5
D: TRBD1
V: TRBV27
size: many

CDR3: CSARDTSGRLTGELFF
DNA: TGCAGTGCTAGAGATACTAGCGGGAGGCTTACCGGGGAGCTGTTTTTT
J: TRBJ2-2
D: TRBD2
V: TRBV20-1
size: -

CDR3: CASSPYGPPLHF
DNA: TGTGCCAGCAGTCCCTACGGGCCTCCCCTCCACTTT
J: TRBJ1-6
D: -
V: TRBV12-3/TRBV12-4
size: -

CDR3: CASSERAARNYGYTF
DNA: TGTGCCAGCAGTGAAAGGGCAGCCCGTAACTATGGCTACACCTTC
J: TRBJ1-2
D: -
V: TRBV6-1
size: few

CDR3: CASSQAPGPQRVTQYF
DNA: TGCGCCAGCAGCCAAGCCCCGGGGCCCCAGCGGGTGACCCAGTACTTC
J: TRBJ2-5
D: -
V: TRBV4-1
size: few

CDR3: CASRAGTSSHNEQFF
DNA: TGTGCCAGCAGAGCCGGGACTAGCAGCCACAATGAGCAGTTCTTC
J: TRBJ2-1
D: TRBD2
V: TRBV12-3/TRBV12-4
size: many

CDR3: CASSSQRTPRTNTEAFF
DNA: TGTGCCAGCAGTTCCCAGCGGACACCGAGAACGAACACTGAAGCTTTCTTT
J: TRBJ1-1
D: -
V: TRBV28
size: -

CDR3: CASSIQGYSNQPQHF
DNA: TGTGCCAGCAGTATCCAGGGCTATAGCAATCAGCCCCAGCATTTT
J: TRBJ1-5
D: -
V: TRBV27
size: few

CDR3: CSVEEGTGVDGYTF
DNA: TGCAGCGTTGAAGAGGGAACAGGAGTAGATGGCTACACCTTC
J: TRBJ1-2
D: -
V: TRBV29-1
size: -

CDR3: CASSLNGRAIDEQFF
DNA: TGTGCCAGCAGCTTAAACGGGAGGGCCATAGATGAGCAGTTCTTC
J: TRBJ2-1
D: TRBD2
V: TRBV7-2
size: many

CDR3: CASSEPRNQPQHF
DNA: TGTGCCAGCAGTGAACCCCGTAATCAGCCCCAGCATTTT
J: TRBJ1-5
D: -
V: TRBV6-1
size: few

CDR3: CASSKAPLAKNIQYF
DNA: TGTGCCAGCAGTAAGGCGCCTTTAGCCAAAAACATTCAGTACTTC
J: TRBJ2-4
D: -
V: TRBV12-3/TRBV12-4
size: -

CDR3: CSVYQGFGKNTEAFF
DNA: TGCAGCGTCTACCAGGGGTTTGGGAAGAACACTGAAGCTTTCTTT
J: TRBJ1-1
D: -
V: TRBV29-1
size: many

CDR3: CSASIVVGAEAFF
DNA: TGCAGTGCATCCATCGTTGTGGGTGCTGAAGCTTTCTTT
J: TRBJ1-1
D: -
V: TRBV20-1
size: few

CDR3: CASSDAAGEGYTF
DNA: TGTGCCAGCAGTGACGCGGCAGGGGAAGGCTACACCTTC
J: TRBJ1-2
D: -
V: TRBV2
size: many

CDR3: CATSDSGAYGYTF
DNA: TGTGCCACCAGTGATTCAGGTGCCTATGGCTACACCTTC
J: TRBJ1-2
D: -
V: TRBV24-1
size: -

CDR3: CSAGHFNTGELFF
DNA: TGCAGCGCTGGACACTTTAACACCGGGGAGCTGTTTTTT
J: TRBJ2-2
D: -
V: TRBV29-1
size: many

CDR3: CASSPPWRGEQFF
DNA: TGTGCCAGCTCACCACCTTGGAGGGGCGAGCAGTTCTTC
J: TRBJ2-1
D: -
V: TRBV18
size: -

CDR3: CASSLDGQPQHF
DNA: TGTGCCAGCAGCTTAGACGGACAGCCCCAGCATTTT
J: TRBJ1-5
D: -
V: TRBV7-9
size: many

CDR3: CAWSVQREGDEQFF
DNA: TGTGCCTGGAGTGTCCAGCGGGAGGGCGATGAGCAGTTCTTC
J: TRBJ2-1
D: TRBD2
V: TRBV30
size: -

CDR3: CATSVIGKGQPQHF
DNA: TGTGCCACCAGTGTTATAGGGAAGGGGCAGCCCCAGCATTTT
J: TRBJ1-5
D: -
V: TRBV24-1
size: -

CDR3: CASSWTSGPFDTQYF
DNA: TGTGCCAGCAGTTGGACTAGCGGCCCTTTCGATACGCAGTATTTT
J: TRBJ2-3
D: TRBD2
V: TRBV27
size: few

CDR3: CSAIGQGGKDTEAFF
DNA: TGCAGCGCCATTGGACAGGGGGGAAAAGACACTGAAGCTTTCTTT
J: TRBJ1-1
D: TRBD1
V: TRBV29-1
size: -

CDR3: CASSLMRASGNTIYF
DNA: TGTGCCAGCAGCTTAATGAGGGCCTCTGGAAACACCATATATTTT
J: TRBJ1-3
D: -
V: TRBV11-2
size: -

CDR3: CASSSYRRSTTPNAEAFF
DNA: TGTGCCAGCAGCTCGTACAGGAGGTCTACTACCCCTAACGCTGAAGCTTTCTTT
J: TRBJ1-1
D: -
V: TRBV11-2
size: few